A single sample gave rise to the 24 T cell receptor beta chains below, sequenced in a study of blood T cell repertoires in COVID-19. Assay: immunoSEQ multiplex PCR; the TCRdb copy retains only in-frame clones and omits some. The top ten hold approximately 37% of the sample, which has about 84,000 clones, around 83% seen once. The sample taken for sequencing was peripheral blood. These receptor sequences come from a man older than 75 with active or convalescent COVID-19.

J is TRBJ1-1 and V is TRBV4-2, with D tentatively TRBD1 (5 bases). CDR3 length: 13 residues. Germline V gene sequence: CDR1 LGHNA, CDR2 YNFKEQ. V was shortened by 0 bases and J by 10 bases, with 12 bases between the two germline ends. The CDR3 nucleotides read TGTGCCAGCAGCCAAGATCGACAGTCACGAGCTTTCTTT. It codes for CASSQDRQSRAFF.

The J gene is TRBJ2-5, the V gene TRBV9; 13 bases are shared with TRBD2. The CDR3 extends over 15 amino acids. J was trimmed by 5 bases and V by 4 bases; bases with no gene match: 5. Germline V gene sequence: CDR1 SGDLS, CDR2 YYNGEE. The CDR3 nucleotides read TGTGCCAGCAGCCCTCGACTAGCGGGAGGCGAGACCCAGTACTTC. Protein product: CASSPRLAGGETQYF.

The chain joins TRBV4-2 to TRBJ1-1, with 11 bases matching TRBD1. CDR1 is LGHNA and CDR2 is YNFKEQ in the germline V gene. The CDR3 spans 15 residues. The trim removed 0 bases at V and 11 bases at J, leaving 8 bases unmatched. This chain's CDR3 is CASSQDPGQGEEAFF. The CDR3 region has the DNA TGTGCCAGCAGCCAAGATCCGGGACAGGGGGAGGAGGCTTTCTTT.

This chain uses TRBV6-1 with TRBJ1-1; D unresolved. The length of the CDR3 is 13 residues. Trimming removed 4 bases from V and 5 bases from J, with 11 bases in between. Germline V gene data show CDR1 as MNHNS and CDR2 as SASEGT. The CDR3 loop reads CASSVSLLTEAFF. The CDR3 DNA is TGTGCCAGCAGTGTAAGCTTACTTACTGAAGCTTTCTTT.

The chain employs TRBV10-3 and TRBJ1-1; no definite D call. This CDR3 has 13 residues. The V gene lost 10 bases and the J gene lost 1 base, with 13 bases spanning the gap. Germline loops: CDR1 ENHRY, CDR2 SYGVKD. Here the CDR3 DNA reads TGTGCCACTTCTAATTCTGCGAACACTGAAGCTTTCTTT. Translating gives CATSNSANTEAFF.

V and J are TRBV3-1 (or the pseudogene TRBV3-2) and TRBJ2-5, with 8 bases identical to TRBD2. CDR3 length: 16 amino acids. J was trimmed by 6 bases and V by 0 bases; bases with no gene match: 9. CDR1 LGHDT and CDR2 YNNKEL come from the germline V gene (reference sequence). DNA of the CDR3: TGTGCCAGCAGCCAAGATTCATCGGGGGGGGGAAAGACCCAGTACTTC. Encoded protein: CASSQDSSGGGKTQYF.

This clone was recorded once. The chain combines TRBV19 with TRBJ1-1; TRBD1 matches 7 bases. The germline gives CDR1 LNHDA, CDR2 SQIVND (reference sequence). This CDR3 is 13 amino acids long. Trimming took 5 bases from V and 8 from J; bases not matched to a gene: 8. Here the CDR3 reads CASSGRGRPEAFF. In DNA form, the CDR3 reads TGTGCCAGTAGTGGAAGGGGGCGTCCAGAAGCTTTCTTT.

The chain joins TRBV5-1 to TRBJ2-7; 12 nucleotides line up with TRBD2. The length of the CDR3 is 15 residues. Germline V gene data show CDR1 as SGHRS and CDR2 as YFSETQ. Trimming at V came to 4 bases and at J to 4 bases, leaving 6 bases not matched to a gene. CDR3: CASSHTTSGGYEQYF. CDR3 nucleotides: TGCGCCAGCAGCCACACGACTAGCGGGGGATACGAGCAGTACTTC.

This sequence joins TRBV2 and TRBJ1-2, with TRBD1 matching over 7 bases. The V gene's germline CDR1 is SNHLY and CDR2 FYNNEI. Trimming cost V 10 bases and J 5 bases; bases outside gene matches: 7. CDR3 length: 12 amino acids. The CDR3 loop is CATTGEAYGYTF. For the CDR3, the DNA is TGTGCCACCACAGGGGAGGCGTATGGCTACACCTTC. Using reference TRBV2 and TRBJ1-2 for the parts outside the CDR3, the full variable domain is EPEVTQTPSHQVTQMGQEVILRCVPISNHLYFYWYRQILGQKVEFLVSFYNNEISEKSEIFDDQFSVERPDGSNFTLKIRSTKLEDSAMYFCATTGEAYGYTFGSGTRLTVV.

The chain couples TRBV5-5 to TRBJ1-1, with 8 bases that match TRBD1. Germline CDR1 SGHKS, CDR2 YYEKEE (reference sequence). Losses at the gene ends were 4 bases for V and 1 base for J; bases not matched to a gene: 9. The CDR3 covers 16 residues. CDR3 DNA sequence: TGTGCCAGCAGCCATAGCCCCACAGGGGGGAACACTGAAGCTTTCTTT. Its translation: CASSHSPTGGNTEAFF.

The chain is built from TRBV5-5 and TRBJ2-3, with 7 bases identical to TRBD2. Germline V gene data show CDR1 as SGHKS and CDR2 as YYEKEE (reference sequence). V lost 0 bases, J lost 4 bases, and 8 bases stayed unmatched. The CDR3 has 16 residues. CDR3 nucleotides: TGTGCCAGCAGCTTGGGGACCGGGACTACCTCAGATACGCAGTATTTT. Translated: CASSLGTGTTSDTQYF.

The J gene is TRBJ2-2, the V gene TRBV12-3 or TRBV12-4; TRBD1 is a possible D gene (5 bases). The V end lost 7 bases, the J end lost 4 bases, and 10 bases lay between the germline ends. CDR3 length equals 13 residues. The CDR3 here is CASKRQLTGELFF. For the CDR3, the DNA is TGTGCCAGCAAGAGACAGCTCACCGGGGAGCTGTTTTTT.

The chain employs TRBV6-5 and TRBJ1-1; D remains ambiguous. CDR3 length equals 13 residues. Germline assignment: CDR1 MNHEY and CDR2 SVGAGI. V gave up 2 bases and J gave up 3 bases, with 7 bases separating them. CDR3 sequence (DNA): TGTGCCAGCAGTTACGGTGCGGACACTGAAGCTTTCTTT. Residues: CASSYGADTEAFF.

The V and J genes are TRBV27 and TRBJ2-1; 8 bases are a match to TRBD2. The CDR3 has 16 amino acids. CDR1 and CDR2 from the germline V gene are MNHEY and SMNVEV (reference sequence). The J segment lost 0 bases and the V segment lost 5 bases, leaving 6 bases of the junction unmatched. The CDR3 bases are TGTGCCAGCAGTCCCCTAGCGGGTCTCTCCTACAATGAGCAGTTCTTC. It yields the protein CASSPLAGLSYNEQFF.

This clone was counted between two and nine times. The chain recombines TRBV2 with TRBJ1-2; 7 bases agree with TRBD1. After removal of 6 bases from V and 1 base from J, the junction contained 11 bases not matched to a gene. The CDR3 is 16 amino acids. Germline CDR1 SNHLY, CDR2 FYNNEI. CDR3 bases: TGTGCCAGCAGACTCGACACAGGGGCGATTAACTATGGCTACACCTTC. Its translation is CASRLDTGAINYGYTF. Based on the CDR3 plus reference TRBV2 and TRBJ1-2, the full variable domain is EPEVTQTPSHQVTQMGQEVILRCVPISNHLYFYWYRQILGQKVEFLVSFYNNEISEKSEIFDDQFSVERPDGSNFTLKIRSTKLEDSAMYFCASRLDTGAINYGYTFGSGTRLTVV.

This chain uses TRBV4-2 with TRBJ1-6; TRBD1 is a possible D gene (6 bases). Germline lookup yields CDR1 LGHNA and CDR2 YNFKEQ. The V gene lost 3 bases and the J gene lost 7 bases, with 16 bases spanning the gap. CDR3 length: 16 residues. In DNA form, the CDR3 reads TGTGCCAGCAGCCACGAACAGGGAAGGTCCAATTCACCCCTCCACTTT. As protein: CASSHEQGRSNSPLHF.

The V gene is TRBV6-6, the J gene TRBJ2-1; a possible D gene is TRBD1 (5 bases). Trimming left V 7 bases short and J 6 bases short, with 10 bases between. There are 12 residues in the CDR3. The germline gives CDR1 MNHNY, CDR2 SVGAGI (reference sequence). The chain's CDR3 is CASNSGSNEQFF. CDR3 sequence (DNA): TGTGCCAGCAACTCAGGGTCCAATGAGCAGTTCTTC.

The chain couples TRBV28 to TRBJ1-2, with no clear D. V was clipped by 4 bases and J by 4 bases, with 13 bases between them. Per germline, CDR1 MDHEN and CDR2 SYDVKM. The CDR3 is 14 amino acids. CDR3 amino acids: CASSSTRNSYGYTF. Written as DNA, the CDR3 is TGTGCCAGCAGTTCAACCAGGAACTCCTATGGCTACACCTTC.

This chain connects TRBV11-2 to TRBJ2-3; 9 bases are a match to TRBD2. J gave up 3 bases and V 4 bases, and 8 bases lay outside the gene matches. Germline V lookup: CDR1 SGHAT, CDR2 FQNNGV. The CDR3 runs to 16 residues. The CDR3 region has the DNA TGTGCCAGCAGCTCGGTTAGTAGCGGGAGTACAGATACGCAGTATTTT. Translated, it gives CASSSVSSGSTDTQYF.

The chain is built from TRBV4-2 and TRBJ1-5; unclear D gene. Germline V gene data show CDR1 as LGHNA and CDR2 as YNFKEQ. The ends were cut back, 2 bases at V and 0 bases at J, with 8 bases in the middle. CDR3 length: 15 residues. Written as DNA, the CDR3 is TGTGCCAGCAGCCAATCCACAGATAGCAATCAGCCCCAGCATTTT. It is translated as CASSQSTDSNQPQHF.

The rearrangement joins TRBV5-1 to TRBJ1-3, with 9 bases fitting TRBD1. The CDR3 consists of 21 residues. The ends lost 0 bases at V and 0 bases at J; junction bases unmatched: 16. CDR1 and CDR2 from the germline V gene are SGHRS and YFSETQ. CDR3 region: CASSLAIQGANSVSSGNTIYF. CDR3 sequence (DNA): TGCGCCAGCAGCTTGGCGATACAGGGGGCGAATTCTGTGAGCTCTGGAAACACCATATATTTT.

The chain recombines TRBV5-4 with TRBJ2-1; the D gene is possibly TRBD2 (5 bases). This CDR3 spans 13 amino acids. Germline lookup yields CDR1 SGHNT and CDR2 YYREEE (reference sequence). V was clipped by 4 bases and J by 9 bases, with 14 bases between them. CDR3 coding DNA: TGTGCCAGCAGCCTCGGTTTTGAGGGTGAGCAGTTCTTC. As protein: CASSLGFEGEQFF.

This clone was picked up one time. The chain couples TRBV28 to TRBJ1-1, with D perhaps matching TRBD1 (5 bases). CDR3 length: 17 residues. V lost 6 bases and J 1 base, leaving 21 bases between the germline ends. Germline V gives CDR1 MDHEN, CDR2 SYDVKM. CDR3 protein: CASSLPRDSQRNTEAFF. The CDR3 DNA reads as TGTGCCAGCAGCCTACCGCGGGACTCACAAAGGAACACTGAAGCTTTCTTT.

V usage is TRBV19 and J usage is TRBJ2-1; 9 nucleotides match TRBD2. The germline gives CDR1 LNHDA, CDR2 SQIVND (reference sequence). This CDR3 contains 17 residues. V lost 5 bases and J lost 7; bases outside the gene matches: 15. CDR3 loop: CASSSFIGAGGPNEQFF. For the CDR3, the DNA is TGTGCCAGTAGTTCTTTTATCGGGGCGGGGGGGCCAAATGAGCAGTTCTTC. Based on the CDR3 plus reference TRBV19 and TRBJ2-1, the full variable domain is DGGITQSPKYLFRKEGQNVTLSCEQNLNHDAMYWYRQDPGQGLRLIYYSQIVNDFQKGDIAEGYSVSREKKESFPLTVTSAQKNPTAFYLCASSSFIGAGGPNEQFFGPGTRLTVL.